A selection of T cell receptor beta chains follows, all from one sample in a study of identical twins. A single record per CDR3 protein comes from TCRdb applying MiXCR to the 5' RACE reads. The table shows 450,000 or so distinct CDR3 sequences, with approximately 15% occurring only once. These data were also reused for a study on yellow fever vaccine responses in identical twins.

The specimen sequenced was CD4+ T cells sorted from blood. Every receptor here comes from a woman aged 18-29 years in good health. CDR3s include the opening cysteine and the closing phenylalanine or tryptophan. Each record gives: clone size, J gene, D gene, V gene, CDR3 protein, CDR3 DNA. A D gene is named only where the DNA matches it firmly. Clone size is shown for a subset of rows, as once, few, many or a class of expanded clone.

NA,TRBJ2-7,NA,TRBV24-1,CATSDRTGKHEQYF,TGTGCCACCAGTGACCGGACTGGAAAGCACGAGCAGTACTTC
few,TRBJ2-6,NA,TRBV14,CASSPPGGTGANVLTF,TGTGCCAGCAGCCCGCCTGGAGGGACTGGGGCCAACGTCCTGACTTTC
few,TRBJ2-1,NA,TRBV11-3,CASSLDGSGLRRQFF,TGTGCCAGCAGCTTAGATGGTAGCGGCCTCAGAAGGCAGTTCTTC
NA,TRBJ2-7,NA,TRBV10-2,CASSPTQGGSYEQYF,TGCGCCAGCAGCCCTACGCAGGGGGGGTCCTACGAGCAGTACTTC
many,TRBJ2-2,NA,TRBV28,CASSLLLRGRDTGELFF,TGTGCCAGCAGTTTGCTTCTCCGGGGACGAGATACCGGGGAGCTGTTTTTT
NA,TRBJ2-3,NA,TRBV29-1,CSVEDTGVLTDTQYF,TGCAGCGTTGAAGACACCGGGGTCCTCACAGATACGCAGTATTTT
few,TRBJ2-5,NA,TRBV4-2,CASSQTGRGETQYF,TGTGCCAGCAGCCAAACAGGACGGGGGGAGACCCAGTACTTC
NA,TRBJ2-1,TRBD2,TRBV9,CASSVSGLAAYNEQFF,TGTGCCAGCAGCGTATCCGGACTAGCCGCTTACAATGAGCAGTTCTTC
NA,TRBJ1-1,NA,TRBV20-1,CSATRGGANTEAFF,TGCAGTGCTACCCGGGGGGGGGCGAACACTGAAGCTTTCTTT
NA,TRBJ2-2,NA,TRBV20-1,CSAVQGRELFF,TGCAGTGCGGTACAGGGCCGGGAGCTGTTTTTT
NA,TRBJ1-6,TRBD1,TRBV6-1,CASRGTGVNSPLHF,TGTGCCAGCAGAGGGACAGGGGTGAATTCACCCCTCCACTTT
few,TRBJ2-5,TRBD2,TRBV5-6,CASTLGASGRALETQYF,TGTGCCAGCACCCTCGGGGCTAGCGGGAGGGCCCTTGAGACCCAGTACTTC
few,TRBJ2-1,TRBD2,TRBV9,CASSPFGTSGYNEQFF,TGTGCCAGCAGCCCGTTCGGGACTAGCGGTTACAATGAGCAGTTCTTC
few,TRBJ1-2,NA,TRBV4-3,CASSQDVGRFEGYTF,TGCGCCAGCAGCCAAGATGTTGGTCGGTTTGAGGGCTACACCTTC
NA,TRBJ2-5,TRBD2,TRBV5-1,CASSWEGLAGVRETQYF,TGCGCCAGCAGCTGGGAGGGACTAGCGGGAGTCCGGGAGACCCAGTACTTC
few,TRBJ2-1,NA,TRBV12-3/TRBV12-4,CASSLEGYEQFF,TGTGCCAGCAGTTTAGAGGGGTATGAGCAGTTCTTC
few,TRBJ2-1,NA,TRBV3-1,CASSRKQGTYNEQFF,TGTGCCAGCAGCCGTAAACAGGGAACCTACAATGAGCAGTTCTTC
NA,TRBJ2-5,TRBD1,TRBV12-3/TRBV12-4,CASSSPYEGARETQYF,TGTGCCAGCAGTTCGCCCTACGAGGGGGCCCGTGAGACCCAGTACTTC
many,TRBJ2-2,NA,TRBV12-3/TRBV12-4,CASRRRDTGELFF,TGTGCCAGCAGACGCAGGGACACCGGGGAGCTGTTTTTT
NA,TRBJ2-3,NA,TRBV28,CASSSSEGAFDTQYF,TGTGCCAGCAGTTCCTCGGAGGGGGCTTTCGATACGCAGTATTTT
few,TRBJ2-5,TRBD1,TRBV2,CASGMTGEATQYF,TGTGCCAGCGGGATGACAGGGGAGGCCACCCAGTACTTC
few,TRBJ2-1,NA,TRBV6-1,CASSRGPEANNEQFF,TGTGCCAGCAGCCGGGGACCTGAGGCGAACAATGAGCAGTTCTTC
few,TRBJ1-4,NA,TRBV25-1,CASSELGSTGEKLFF,TGTGCCAGCAGTGAATTGGGAAGCACTGGTGAAAAACTGTTTTTT